One and the same sample provided the 14 T cell receptor beta chains below, sequenced in a study of cytomegalovirus exposure and HLA in healthy donors (dated by TCRdb to 2015 to 2018). Libraries were made using the immunoSEQ multiplex PCR assay. For the multiplex PCR, a mixture combining 60 forward primers for TCR Vbeta segments and 13 reverse primers for TCR Jbeta segments was used. TCRdb re-hosts the immuneACCESS table, in-frame sequences only. Its copies lack some clones; in the studies checked, an unresolved V gene accounts for under half of them, and the cause for the rest is not known. This sample lists roughly 180,000 clones; about 69% were detected once. About 2.7% of the sample lies in the top ten. Source material: PBMCs. The receptors here all came from a male donor in good health and CMV-seronegative.

V is TRBV7-6 and J is TRBJ2-7; D is uncertain. The CDR3 runs to 13 residues. Germline CDR1 is SGHVS and CDR2 is FNYEAQ. V was pared by 6 bases and J by 3 bases, with 12 bases between. The CDR3 sequence is CASSPDNFYEQYF. CDR3 DNA sequence: TGTGCCAGCAGTCCCGACAACTTCTACGAGCAGTACTTC. The full variable domain, with the rest looked up from reference TRBV7-6 and TRBJ2-7, is GAGVSQSPRYKVTKRGQDVALRCDPISGHVSLYWYRQALGQGPEFLTYFNYEAQQDKSGLPNDRFSAERPEGSISTLTIQRTEQRDSAMYRCASSPDNFYEQYFGPGTRLTVT.

Of note for this clone: The same CDR3 can be traced to other DNA sequences in this sample. This chain uses TRBV30 with TRBJ1-5; 10 bases align to TRBD1. CDR1 and CDR2 from the germline V gene are GTSNPN and SVGIG (reference sequence). The V and J ends lost 5 bases and 1 base, in that order; junction bases with no gene match: 5. The CDR3 has 15 amino acids. The CDR3 sequence is CAWARQGASNQPQHF. CDR3 DNA: TGTGCCTGGGCCCGACAGGGGGCGAGCAATCAGCCCCAGCATTTT.

The V call is TRBV27, the J call TRBJ1-6, with a possible D match to TRBD1 (5 bases). The CDR3 runs 13 residues. The germline V and J ends were trimmed by 7 bases and 14 bases, with 18 bases remaining between them. Germline CDR1 and CDR2: MNHEY and SMNVEV (reference sequence). This CDR3 is CASKWQGESTLHF. In DNA form, the CDR3 reads TGTGCCAGCAAGTGGCAGGGTGAGTCCACCCTCCACTTT.

This clone showed up just a few times. The chain carries TRBV5-1 and TRBJ2-3, with 12 bases that match TRBD2. The CDR3 consists of 17 residues. Germline CDR1 reads SGHRS; CDR2 reads YFSETQ. Trimming took 4 bases from V and 7 from J; bases not matched to a gene: 13. The CDR3 bases are TGCGCCAGCAGCCCGGGACTAGCGGGCGTCCTTGGTAATACGCAGTATTTT. Its translation: CASSPGLAGVLGNTQYF.

The rearrangement joins TRBV6-1 to TRBJ1-5; tentatively, D is TRBD1 (6 bases). The V and J ends lost 4 bases and 5 bases respectively, with 12 bases between them. CDR3 length: 14 residues. CDR1 and CDR2 from the germline V gene are MNHNS and SASEGT. The CDR3, as DNA: TGTGCCAGCAGTGGGCCAGGGGCGGATCAGCCCCAGCATTTT. Translated, it gives CASSGPGADQPQHF.

This chain uses TRBV21-1 with TRBJ1-2. TRBV21-1 is a known pseudogene. This CDR3 is built from 13 residues. This chain's CDR3 is CASSKARSGGYTF. CDR3 coding DNA: TGTGCCAGCAGCAAAGCGAGGAGTGGTGGCTACACCTTC.

This rearrangement joins TRBV6-5 to TRBJ2-1; 11 bases map to TRBD2. Germline V gene lookup returns CDR1 MNHEY and CDR2 SVGAGI. This CDR3 region has 15 residues. V gave up 6 bases and J gave up 3 bases; unmatched junction bases: 4. Written as DNA, the CDR3 is TGTGCCAGCAGCTCCGGGACTAGCGGCTACAATGAGCAGTTCTTC. Protein sequence: CASSSGTSGYNEQFF.

This clone appeared a single time. This chain links TRBV13 with TRBJ2-7; D possibly corresponds to TRBD2 (6 bases). Germline CDR1 PRHDT, CDR2 FYEKMQ (reference sequence). The CDR3 loop spans 14 amino acids. V was shortened by 3 bases and J by 3 bases, with 12 bases between the two germline ends. The chain's CDR3 is CASSLGGDNYEQYF. The DNA of the CDR3 is TGTGCCAGCAGCTTGGGGGGAGACAACTACGAGCAGTACTTC.

The V call is TRBV28, the J call TRBJ2-1; 10 positions match TRBD2. This CDR3 spans 15 amino acids. The J segment lost 0 bases and the V segment lost 9 bases, leaving 5 bases of the junction unmatched. Germline assignment: CDR1 MDHEN and CDR2 SYDVKM. CDR3 protein: CASIGTSDSYNEQFF. The CDR3 DNA sequence: TGTGCCAGTATTGGGACTAGCGACTCCTACAATGAGCAGTTCTTC.

The rearrangement links TRBV19 to TRBJ2-3; 10 positions match TRBD2. This CDR3 spans 19 amino acids. V dropped 7 bases and J dropped 4; count of bases not matched to a gene: 20. CDR1 and CDR2 (germline): LNHDA, SQIVND (reference sequence). DNA of the CDR3: TGTGCCAGTAACGGGGGGACAGGACTAGCGGCCAGGAGCGCAGATACGCAGTATTTT. Encoded protein: CASNGGTGLAARSADTQYF.

V usage is TRBV6-1 and J usage is TRBJ1-5, with 10 bases identical to TRBD1. The CDR3 length is 15 residues. J gave up 7 bases and V 9 bases, and 12 bases lay outside the gene matches. The germline V gene encodes CDR1 MNHNS and CDR2 SASEGT. As DNA, the CDR3 is TGTGCCAGTTACCATAGGGACAGGGGTTGGCAGCCCCAGCATTTT. Protein product: CASYHRDRGWQPQHF.

In this sample, this clone turned up a few times. One junction end disagrees with the germline gene, perhaps due to a read error. The V gene is TRBV7-9, the J gene TRBJ1-2, with D possibly being TRBD1 (5 bases). Germline V gene data show CDR1 as SEHNR and CDR2 as FQNEAQ (reference sequence). The CDR3 totals 11 residues. The chain's CDR3 is CSSSFRGSYTF. In nucleotides, the CDR3 is TGTTCCAGCAGCTTTCGGGGGAGCTACACCTTC.

A remark on this clone: Its ends do not fully match the called genes, so a read error is possible. The chain has TRBV7-9 and TRBJ2-7, with 8 bases aligning to TRBD1. The CDR3 length is 15 residues. CDR1 SEHNR and CDR2 FQNEAQ come from the germline V gene (reference sequence). The CDR3 DNA is TGTTCCAGCAGCTTGAGGACAGGGTCAACCTACGAGCAGTACTTC. Its translation is CSSSLRTGSTYEQYF.

This chain joins TRBV18 and TRBJ2-5; perhaps TRBD2 as D (5 bases). The ends were cut back, 4 bases at V and 3 bases at J, with 6 bases in the middle. Germline CDR1 and CDR2: KGHSH and LQKENI. The CDR3 covers 12 residues. The CDR3 bases are TGTGCCAGCTCACGGCGGGAAGAGACCCAGTACTTC. Encoded protein: CASSRREETQYF.